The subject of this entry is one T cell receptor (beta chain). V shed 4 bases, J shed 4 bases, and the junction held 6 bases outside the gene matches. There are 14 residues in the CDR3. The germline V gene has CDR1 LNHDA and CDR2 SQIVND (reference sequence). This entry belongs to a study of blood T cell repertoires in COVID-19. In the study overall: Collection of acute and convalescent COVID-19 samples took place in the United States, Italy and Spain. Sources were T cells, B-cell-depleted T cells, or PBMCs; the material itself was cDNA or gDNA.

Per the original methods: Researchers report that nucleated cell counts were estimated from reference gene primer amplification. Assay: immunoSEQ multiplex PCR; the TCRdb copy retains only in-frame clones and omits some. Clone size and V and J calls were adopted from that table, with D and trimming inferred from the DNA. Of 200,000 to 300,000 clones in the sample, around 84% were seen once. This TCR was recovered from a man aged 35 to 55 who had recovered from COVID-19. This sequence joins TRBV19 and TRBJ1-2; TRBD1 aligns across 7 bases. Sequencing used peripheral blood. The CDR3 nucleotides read TGTGCCAGTAGTAGACAGGGTGTTGGCTATGGCTACACCTTC. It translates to CASSRQGVGYGYTF.